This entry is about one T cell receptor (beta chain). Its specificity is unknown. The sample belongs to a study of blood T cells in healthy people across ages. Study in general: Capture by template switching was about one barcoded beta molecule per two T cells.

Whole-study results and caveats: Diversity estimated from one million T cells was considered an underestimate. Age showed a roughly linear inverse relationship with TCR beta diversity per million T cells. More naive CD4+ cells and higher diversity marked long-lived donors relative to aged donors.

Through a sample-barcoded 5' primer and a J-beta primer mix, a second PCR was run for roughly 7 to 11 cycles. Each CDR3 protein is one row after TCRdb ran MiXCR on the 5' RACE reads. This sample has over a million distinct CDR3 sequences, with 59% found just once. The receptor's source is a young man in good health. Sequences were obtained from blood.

CDR3 in amino acids: CATSDRDDSPLHF. As DNA, the CDR3 is TGTGCCACCTCCGACAGGGACGATTCACCCCTCCACTTT. The rearrangement links TRBV6-5 to TRBJ1-6; 7 bases map to TRBD1. The V segment lost 10 bases and the J segment 8 bases; nucleotides outside the gene matches: 8. This CDR3 contains 13 residues. The germline gives CDR1 MNHEY, CDR2 SVGAGI.